This T cell receptor beta chain was documented in a study of cytomegalovirus exposure and HLA in healthy donors. Comments on this clone: Its antigen is undetermined.

General observations from the study: In a later analysis, a genetic analysis reported fewer productive-TCR N-insertions in an Asian-associated ancestry cluster than the cohort average. Later analysis suggested most CMV-associated TCR beta chains were HLA-restricted. The study listed 164 cytomegalovirus-associated TCR beta chains.

In the PCR, 60 Vbeta and 13 Jbeta primers were used. Repertoires were generated with immunoSEQ multiplex PCR, while TCRdb's copy carries only in-frame clones and drops some. The top ten clones hold approximately 0.8% of a sample with more than 150,000 clones, 82% of them seen once. CDR1 is LNHDA and CDR2 is SQIVND in the germline V gene (reference sequence). This CDR3 spans 14 amino acids. The junction had 3 bases not matched to a gene; V was cut back by 5 bases and J by 3 bases. J is TRBJ2-7 and V is TRBV19; 11 nucleotides line up with TRBD2. The sequenced sample consisted of PBMCs. The TCR originated in a woman aged 18-35 years in good health and CMV-seronegative. The CDR3 DNA is TGTGCCAGTAGTGTTACTAGCGGGGGCTACGAGCAGTACTTC. Translation: CASSVTSGGYEQYF. Complete variable domain (other parts from reference TRBV19 and TRBJ2-7): DGGITQSPKYLFRKEGQNVTLSCEQNLNHDAMYWYRQDPGQGLRLIYYSQIVNDFQKGDIAEGYSVSREKKESFPLTVTSAQKNPTAFYLCASSVTSGGYEQYFGPGTRLTVT.